This T cell receptor beta chain was sequenced during a study of T-cell reconstitution after alpha-beta-depleted transplantation in children. Germline V gives CDR1 PRHDT, CDR2 FYEKMQ (reference sequence). Between the trimmed V and J ends, which lost 5 bases and 5 bases, there was a span of 18 bases. The CDR3 consists of 15 residues. TCRbeta library construction was performed incorporating unique molecular identifiers. TCRdb passed the PCR reads through MiXCR, listing each CDR3 protein once. This table holds fewer than 1 million distinct CDR3 sequences, under 20% found once. Comments on this clonotype: Its matching antigen is unknown.

Study-wide results and limits: Several hundred rapidly expanded clones from non-depleted graft cells reportedly supplied alpha-beta T cells about two months post-transplant. After one year, T-cell counts and TCRbeta diversity mostly came from new T cells.

This chain connects TRBV13 to TRBJ2-5; D is possibly TRBD2 (5 bases). This specimen was PBMCs, mostly from graft donor cells, taken 360 days after TCRalphabeta/CD19-depleted stem cell transplant. The sequence was obtained from a male patient younger than 18 who had a stem cell transplant for acute lymphoblastic leukemia, so the T cells may come from the graft donor. The CDR3 loop reads CASSPTGSEEETQYF. The CDR3 DNA reads TGTGCCAGCAGCCCTACCGGATCGGAGGAGGAGACCCAGTACTTC.